Presented here are 6 T cell receptor beta chains from one specimen sequenced in a study of blood T cells in healthy people across ages (dated by TCRdb to about 2015). The method behind the library was 5' RACE. Data came from an Illumina HiSeq 2500. The second PCR ran for about 7 to 11 cycles and used a J-beta primer mix along with a sample-barcoded 5' primer. The public reads were quality trimmed at Q25 with fastp and then assembled into clones with MiXCR by TCRdb, keeping productive beta chains. Rows with a matching CDR3 protein are joined into one entry that keeps the most common DNA and genes. The sample contains over 300,000 distinct CDR3 sequences, roughly half of them found a single time. Clones ranked in the top ten supply around 53% of the sample. Sequencing was done on a sample of blood. Receptors originate from a man between 60 and 70 years old in good health.

The J gene is TRBJ2-4, the V gene TRBV27; D is undetermined. Trimming took off 5 bases at V and 13 bases at J, with 24 bases between the two ends. Germline CDR1 is MNHEY and CDR2 is SMNVEV (reference sequence). The CDR3 length is 15 residues. CDR3 sequence reads: CASSPSGSALRGQYF. The DNA of the CDR3 is TGTGCCAGCAGTCCATCGGGCAGTGCCCTACGTGGGCAGTACTTC.

V usage is TRBV27 and J usage is TRBJ2-1; 8 nucleotides align to TRBD1. Germline values: CDR1 MNHEY, CDR2 SMNVEV (reference sequence). This CDR3 region has 15 residues. The V gene end was trimmed by 2 bases and the J gene end by 7 bases; junction bases not matched to a gene: 7. The CDR3 spells CASSLQQGAGNEQFF. The CDR3 nucleotides read TGTGCCAGCAGTTTACAGCAGGGGGCGGGAAATGAGCAGTTCTTC.

On this clonotype itself: A much larger clone differs from this one at a single base, so this may be a read error. The chain has TRBV28 and TRBJ2-5; D possibly matches TRBD1 or TRBD2 (5 bases each). The J call may be wrong; the DNA end is better matched by TRBJ2-7. The CDR3 has 12 residues. CDR1 is MDHEN and CDR2 is SYDVKM in the germline V gene. This CDR3 reads CATRDGSYEQYF. As DNA, the CDR3 is TGTGCCACCCGGGACGGATCCTACGAGCAGTACTTC.

The sample holds a few counts of this clonotype. The V gene is TRBV7-2, the J gene TRBJ2-7; TRBD2 aligns across 7 bases. The CDR3 consists of 13 residues. The V gene end was trimmed by 3 bases and the J gene end by 4 bases; junction bases not matched to a gene: 3. The germline V gene has CDR1 SGHTA and CDR2 FQGNSA. The DNA of the CDR3 is TGTGCCAGCAGCTTTTCTAGCGGATACGAGCAGTACTTC. Protein: CASSFSSGYEQYF. The full variable domain, in which reference TRBV7-2 and TRBJ2-7 provide the parts outside the CDR3, is GAGVSQSPSNKVTEKGKDVELRCDPISGHTALYWYRQSLGQGLEFLIYFQGNSAPDKSGLPSDRFSAERTGGSVSTLTIQRTQQEDSAVYLCASSFSSGYEQYFGPGTRLTVT.

As for this clonotype: A much larger clone sits a single nucleotide away, making a read error possible. This chain uses TRBV9 with TRBJ2-5, with D hard to call. The J call may be mistaken, given a closer DNA end match to TRBJ2-7. Germline values: CDR1 SGDLS, CDR2 YYNGEE. The CDR3 loop spans 13 amino acids. CDR3 nucleotide sequence: TGTGCCAGCAGCCCGACCCCGATCTGCGAGCAGTACTTC. It is translated as CASSPTPICEQYF.

This clonotype was found a few times. The rearrangement links TRBV20-1 to TRBJ2-1; D is perhaps TRBD1 (6 bases). Germline lookup yields CDR1 DFQATT and CDR2 SNEGSKA (reference sequence). V dropped 3 bases and J dropped 0 bases, with 12 bases sitting between them. The CDR3 runs 15 residues. The CDR3 loop is CSASRGHSSYNEQFF. The CDR3 nucleotides read TGCAGTGCTAGTCGGGGACACAGCTCCTACAATGAGCAGTTCTTC.